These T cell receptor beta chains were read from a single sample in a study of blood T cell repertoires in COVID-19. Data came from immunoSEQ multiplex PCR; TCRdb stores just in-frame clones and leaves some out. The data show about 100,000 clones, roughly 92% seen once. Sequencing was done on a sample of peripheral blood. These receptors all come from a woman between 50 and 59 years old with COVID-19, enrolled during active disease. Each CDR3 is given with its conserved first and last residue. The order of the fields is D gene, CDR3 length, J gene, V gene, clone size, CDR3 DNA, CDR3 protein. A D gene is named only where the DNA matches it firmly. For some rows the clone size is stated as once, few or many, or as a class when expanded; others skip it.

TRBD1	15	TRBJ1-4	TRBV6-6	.	TGTGCCAGCAGTTACAGGAGGGACAGGGGGGAAAAACTGTTTTTT	CASSYRRDRGEKLFF
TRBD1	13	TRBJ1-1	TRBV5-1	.	TGCGCCAGCAGCTTGATCAGGGGGACTGAAGCTTTCTTT	CASSLIRGTEAFF
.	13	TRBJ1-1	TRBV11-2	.	TGTGCCAGCAGCTCCACTATGAACACTGAAGCTTTCTTT	CASSSTMNTEAFF
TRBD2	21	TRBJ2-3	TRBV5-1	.	TGCGCCAGCAGCTCCCGTCCTCCTGTCATGGCGGGGGGGCTGGGGACAGATACGCAGTATTTT	CASSSRPPVMAGGLGTDTQYF
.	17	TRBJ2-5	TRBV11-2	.	TGTGCCAGCAGCACTGGACATCTTTCGTCCAAATATAAGACCCAGTACTTC	CASSTGHLSSKYKTQYF
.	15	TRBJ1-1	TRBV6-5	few	TGTGCCAGCAGTTACAGTGCAGGGGTAACCACTGAAGCTTTCTTT	CASSYSAGVTTEAFF
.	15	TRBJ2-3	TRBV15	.	TGTGCCACCAGCGGGGGGGCGCAGAGCGCAGATACGCAGTATTTT	CATSGGAQSADTQYF
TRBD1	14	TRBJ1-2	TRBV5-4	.	TGTGCCAGCAGCTTGGGTGGACAGGCCTATGGCTACACCTTC	CASSLGGQAYGYTF
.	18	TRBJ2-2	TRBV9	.	TGTGCCAGCAGCGTAGTACTCAGAGGGCCAACAAACACCGGGGAGCTGTTTTTT	CASSVVLRGPTNTGELFF
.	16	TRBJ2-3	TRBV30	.	TGTGCCTGGAGTCTATGGGGTGACAGGATCATGAATACGCAGTATTTT	CAWSLWGDRIMNTQYF
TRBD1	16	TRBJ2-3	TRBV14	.	TGTGCCAGCATCTCACTGGACAGGGGGTACACAGATACGCAGTATTTT	CASISLDRGYTDTQYF
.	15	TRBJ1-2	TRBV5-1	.	TGCGCCAGCAGCCCCGAGGCAGGGACTAACTATGGCTACACCTTC	CASSPEAGTNYGYTF
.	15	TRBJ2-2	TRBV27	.	TGTGCCAGCAGTTTAAAGCCCCGCGGGGCCGGGGAGCTGTTTTTT	CASSLKPRGAGELFF
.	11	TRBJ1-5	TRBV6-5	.	TGTGCCAGCAGTACTAAACAACCCCAGCATTTT	CASSTKQPQHF
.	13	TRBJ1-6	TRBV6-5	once	TGTGCCACCCTAAGCTCCTATAATTCACCCCTCCACTTT	CATLSSYNSPLHF
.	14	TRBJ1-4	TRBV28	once	TGTGCCAGCAGGGGGGGAGGCGCCCCTGAAAAACTGTTTTTT	CASRGGGAPEKLFF
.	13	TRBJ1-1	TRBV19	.	TGTGCCAGCGCACCGGTGGTGAACACTGAAGCTTTCTTT	CASAPVVNTEAFF
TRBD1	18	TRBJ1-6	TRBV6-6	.	TGTGCCAGCAGTCCCAGGACAGGGCGGAGCTCCTATAATTCACCCCTCCACTTT	CASSPRTGRSSYNSPLHF
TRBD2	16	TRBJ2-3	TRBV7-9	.	TGTGCCAGCAGGCCAGGAGCGGGGGGCAGCACAGATACGCAGTATTTT	CASRPGAGGSTDTQYF
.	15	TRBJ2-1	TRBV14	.	TGTGCCAGCAGCCAAGGGAATGGTAGAGGCGATGAGCAGTTCTTC	CASSQGNGRGDEQFF
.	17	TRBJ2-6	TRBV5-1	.	TGCGCCAGCAGCGGGGCAGGGTACGCCTCTGGGGCCAACGTCCTGACTTTC	CASSGAGYASGANVLTF
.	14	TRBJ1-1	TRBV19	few	TGTGCCACCCAAGTATCCAGGGTCGGGCCCGAAGCTTTCTTT	CATQVSRVGPEAFF
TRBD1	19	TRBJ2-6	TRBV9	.	TGTGCCAGCAGCAAAAGGGGGGACAGGGGCGAGATTAGGGCCAACGTCCTGACTTTC	CASSKRGDRGEIRANVLTF